Sequencing of this T cell receptor beta chain was carried out in a study of T cells in Graves' hyperthyroidism and ophthalmopathy. Whole-study context: The authors collected peripheral blood at initial diagnosis, before any treatment.

This clonotype showed up just a few times. Amplified regions were TCR beta CDR3 sequences from RNA transcripts. TCR CDR3 underwent first-round RT-PCR with the HTBI primer set. Via MiXCR, TCRdb re-called the multiplex PCR reads, giving one row per CDR3 protein. The sample includes a few hundred thousand distinct CDR3 sequences, roughly 13% seen only once; the top ten take 9.2%. Orbital computed tomography, thyroid ultrasound, serum thyroxine and TRAb, and clinical symptoms together informed the diagnoses. Germline loops: CDR1 GTSNPN, CDR2 SVGIG (reference sequence). V was shortened by 3 bases and J by 8 bases, with 25 bases between the two germline ends. The CDR3 covers 17 residues.

Specimen: blood. The TCR comes from a woman between 18 and 30 years old with Graves' hyperthyroidism. The gene calls are TRBV30 and TRBJ2-2; D unresolved. Written as DNA, the CDR3 is TGTGCCTGGAGCCCCTCTTTCCCTAAGGCGTCGGGTGGGGAGCTGTTTTTT. Encoded protein: CAWSPSFPKASGGELFF.